The subject of this entry is one TCR beta chain. Germline loops: CDR1 MNHEY, CDR2 SVGAGI. This CDR3 has 14 amino acids. V lost 4 bases and J lost 5, with 14 bases in between. This sample stems from a study of blood T cell repertoires in COVID-19. Here immunoSEQ multiplex PCR was the method, and the copy in TCRdb shows in-frame clones only, minus some. The table lists around 700,000 clones, 85% to 90% of them singletons. The TCR was taken from a woman aged 18-29 years with acute or convalescent COVID-19. The gene calls are TRBV6-5 and TRBJ1-1; the D gene is possibly TRBD1 (5 bases). The sample comprised peripheral blood. In DNA, the CDR3 is TGTGCCAGCAGTTCCGATCTGGGGGGGACTGAAGCTTTCTTT. Translating it yields CASSSDLGGTEAFF.